This is a list of T cell receptor beta chains from one sample in a study of PD-L1 blockade in urothelial cancer. Data came from immunoSEQ multiplex PCR; TCRdb stores just in-frame clones and leaves some out. The sample carries around 110,000 clones, roughly 90% recorded once. The sample was PBMCs, taken around atezolizumab (anti-PD-L1) treatment. Receptors originate from a man in his fifties or sixties with urothelial cancer. Each CDR3 is given with its conserved first and last residue. A D gene is named only where the DNA matches it firmly. Size is omitted from some rows. Given values are once, few, many or a class for expanded clones.

-	TRBV7-9	TRBJ2-7	-	TGTGCCAGCAGCTCCCTAGCGACCTCCTACGAGCAGTACTTC	CASSSLATSYEQYF
-	TRBV2	TRBJ2-3	-	TGTGCCAGAGGACAGCCTAGCACAGATACGCAGTATTTT	CARGQPSTDTQYF
-	TRBV19	TRBJ1-2	TRBD1	TGTGCCAGTAGTGGGGACAGGGTCTTTGGCTACACCTTC	CASSGDRVFGYTF
-	TRBV5-6	TRBJ1-1	TRBD1	TGTGCCAGCAGCTTGGGTACAGGGGATCCTAACACTGAAGCTTTCTTT	CASSLGTGDPNTEAFF
-	TRBV5-6	TRBJ2-5	TRBD2	TGTGCCAGCAGCAGCCCCGGAGGGGGACTAGGAGGAGAGACCCAGTACTTC	CASSSPGGGLGGETQYF
-	TRBV27	TRBJ2-6	-	TGTGCCAGCAGTTCCGGGACAACTGGGGCCAACGTCCTGACTTTC	CASSSGTTGANVLTF
-	TRBV5-1	TRBJ2-7	TRBD2	TGCGCCAGCAGCTTGGAGGCTAGCGGGGGCTACGAGCAGTACTTC	CASSLEASGGYEQYF
few	TRBV9	TRBJ2-1	TRBD1	TGTGCCAGCAGCTCCGAGGGGGCCGGGTACAATGAGCAGTTCTTC	CASSSEGAGYNEQFF
-	TRBV7-2	TRBJ1-2	-	TGTGCCAGCAGCCAAACAAGTAACTATGGCTACACCTTC	CASSQTSNYGYTF
-	TRBV5-1	TRBJ1-2	-	TGCGCCAGCAGCTTGGAATTAAGCGGTGGCTACACCTTC	CASSLELSGGYTF
-	TRBV5-6	TRBJ2-7	-	TGTGCCAGCAGCTTGGTTGACAGGTTGAACTACGAGCAGTACTTC	CASSLVDRLNYEQYF
-	TRBV6-5	TRBJ2-3	-	TGTGCCAGCAGTTACGGCCTCCTTAGCACAGATACGCAGTATTTT	CASSYGLLSTDTQYF
once	TRBV7-2	TRBJ2-4	TRBD2	TGTGCCAGCAGCCTGGGGCGGGGGTTAGCCAAAAACATTCAGTACTTC	CASSLGRGLAKNIQYF
-	TRBV6-1	TRBJ1-2	-	TGTGCCAGCACCATTGGACAGTACTATGGCTACACCTTC	CASTIGQYYGYTF
few	TRBV7-9	TRBJ2-1	TRBD2	TGTGCCAGCAGCCCGCGGACTAGCGGGGTGGGTACGGAGCAGTTCTTC	CASSPRTSGVGTEQFF
-	TRBV4-2	TRBJ1-4	TRBD1	TGTGCCAGCAGCCCTCAGGGACAGCCAACTAATGAAAAACTGTTTTTT	CASSPQGQPTNEKLFF
-	TRBV7-9	TRBJ2-3	TRBD2	TGTGCCAGCAGCGCGCTAGCGGCCCCCACAGATACGCAGTATTTT	CASSALAAPTDTQYF
-	TRBV5-1	TRBJ2-2	-	TGCGCCAGCAGCCCACGACAGCACCTCACCGGGGAGCTGTTTTTT	CASSPRQHLTGELFF
-	TRBV5-1	TRBJ2-3	TRBD2	TGCGCCAGCAGCTCGGGACTAGCGGGGGGGCGGCCTAGCACAGATACGCAGTATTTT	CASSSGLAGGRPSTDTQYF
once	TRBV27	TRBJ2-3	-	TGTGCCAGCAGTTTATCTCGACTGGATTCAGATACGCAGTATTTT	CASSLSRLDSDTQYF
-	TRBV16	TRBJ1-5	-	TGTGCCAGCAGTCAGGGCCCTGCTAGTCAGCCCCAGCATTTT	CASSQGPASQPQHF
-	TRBV5-6	TRBJ2-7	TRBD2	TGTGCCAGCAGCTTGGCGCGGCGGGAGGGCCTCTACGAGCAGTACTTC	CASSLARREGLYEQYF
-	TRBV7-6	TRBJ1-5	TRBD1	TGTGCCAGCAGCTTGACAGGGCGTCAGCCCCAGCATTTT	CASSLTGRQPQHF
-	TRBV9	TRBJ2-1	-	TGTGCCAGCAGCGTAGGCGGGGAACCTTACAATGAGCAGTTCTTC	CASSVGGEPYNEQFF
-	TRBV28	TRBJ2-1	TRBD2	TGTGCCAGCAGTCCGGGACTAGCGGGAGCGGGGGAGCAGTTCTTC	CASSPGLAGAGEQFF
-	TRBV4-3	TRBJ2-3	-	TGCGCCAGCAGCCAAGATGGGGGCGGGGGTACCGCAGATACGCAGTATTTT	CASSQDGGGGTADTQYF
-	TRBV29-1	TRBJ2-1	TRBD1	TGCAGCGTCATACTTCAGGGGGATAATGAGCAGTTCTTC	CSVILQGDNEQFF
-	TRBV6-4	TRBJ1-3	-	TGTGCCAGCACCCGAGGAGGGGACTCTGGAAACACCATATATTTT	CASTRGGDSGNTIYF
-	TRBV7-3	TRBJ2-6	-	TGTGCCAGCACCAATCAGGGGGGCCGTTACTCTGGGGCCAACGTCCTGACTTTC	CASTNQGGRYSGANVLTF
-	TRBV7-9	TRBJ1-2	-	TGTGCCAGCAGCCCTTCGACAGTCTCAGGCTACACCTTC	CASSPSTVSGYTF
few	TRBV5-1	TRBJ1-1	-	TGCGCCAGCAGCTTCGCCGGGAACACTGAAGCTTTCTTT	CASSFAGNTEAFF
-	TRBV6-5	TRBJ1-4	TRBD1	TGTGCCAGCAGCCGGACAGGGAAAGAAGAAAAACTGTTTTTT	CASSRTGKEEKLFF
-	TRBV6-5	TRBJ2-7	-	TGTGCCAGCAGGGGGCTAGGGGAGCAGTACTTC	CASRGLGEQYF